This T cell receptor beta chain is drawn from a study of blood T cell repertoires in COVID-19. Study summary: There were acute and convalescent COVID-19 samples, and they came from the United States, Italy and Spain. The cDNA or gDNA used as material had been derived from T cells, B-cell-depleted T cells, or PBMCs.

The CDR3 is 16 amino acids. Original handling: Amplification with reference gene primers provided the estimates of nucleated cell counts. Method: immunoSEQ multiplex PCR; TCRdb's copy keeps in-frame clones and lacks some. V and J calls and clone size come straight from that table; D and trimming were deduced from the DNA. Among about 200,000 clones, around 82% were seen once, and the ten largest hold 8.2%. This clone was counted once. The source is a woman in her fifties or sixties with acute or convalescent COVID-19. The sequenced sample consisted of peripheral blood. The chain links TRBV21-1 to TRBJ2-1; TRBD2, the table's D call, was not compared with the DNA. TRBV21-1 is termed a pseudogene. CDR3 DNA: TGTGCCAGCAGCAAAGGGACTAGCGGGGGTTACAATGAGCAGTTCTTC. Its protein product is CASSKGTSGGYNEQFF.